This T cell receptor beta chain was sequenced in a study of cytomegalovirus exposure and HLA in healthy donors. General observations from the study: Specific recognition of CMV antigens was confirmed in vitro for a few chains (all CMV-associated). Published work reported that the classifier diagnosed cytomegalovirus status with high specificity and sensitivity. The study designated 150 or so TCR beta chains cytomegalovirus-associated. Subsequent analysis showed first-cohort TCR clusters tending to co-occur in over a hundred validation repertoires.

The V segment lost 6 bases and the J segment 5 bases; nucleotides outside the gene matches: 7. CDR3 size: 14 residues. The V gene's germline CDR1 is SNHLY and CDR2 FYNNEI. Concerning this clone: The antigen is not known.

Profiled with immunoSEQ multiplex PCR; TCRdb holds only in-frame clones, not every one. This table holds approximately 220,000 clones, over 80% found once. This chain links TRBV2 with TRBJ2-7; the match to TRBD1 covers 10 bases. The sequence came from a woman aged 25 to 45 in good health and CMV-seropositive. The sequenced material came from PBMCs. For the CDR3, the DNA is TGTGCCAGCAGCTTCAAGACAGGGGGCAACGAGCAGTACTTC. As protein: CASSFKTGGNEQYF.